Presented here are 14 T cell receptor beta chains from one specimen sequenced in a study of T cell repertoires in cytomegalovirus infection. From the reads, TCRdb called clonotypes with MiXCR, one entry per CDR3 protein. The sample lists about 180,000 distinct CDR3 sequences; about a sixth were seen once. The specimen was CD8+ T cells from PBMCs. These receptors all stem from a human donor in good health (CMV status not recorded). Some clones in this sample may be carry-over from other donors' samples.

In its sample, this clonotype was seen a few times. V is TRBV6-1 and J is TRBJ2-7, with D perhaps TRBD2 (6 bases). Germline CDR1 is MNHNS and CDR2 is SASEGT. The germline V and J ends were trimmed by 3 bases and 1 base, with 13 bases remaining between them. This CDR3 contains 15 residues. The CDR3 protein is CASSEERRESYEQYF. In nucleotides, the CDR3 is TGTGCCAGCAGTGAGGAACGGAGGGAATCCTACGAGCAGTACTTC.

This clonotype has a single count. V usage is TRBV10-3 and J usage is TRBJ2-3, with TRBD2 matching 16 bases. Germline loops: CDR1 ENHRY, CDR2 SYGVKD. CDR3 length: 18 residues. V shed 6 bases, J shed 0 bases, and the junction held 6 bases outside the gene matches. CDR3 in DNA: TGTGCCATCAGCGGGACTAGCGGGGGGGAACATAGCACAGATACGCAGTATTTT. Protein: CAISGTSGGEHSTDTQYF.

This clonotype appeared a few times. This rearrangement joins TRBV5-8 to TRBJ2-3, with 7 bases matching TRBD2. The CDR3 contains 15 residues. Trimming at V came to 5 bases and at J to 0 bases, leaving 6 bases not matched to a gene. The germline V gene has CDR1 SGHTS and CDR2 YDEGEE. CDR3: CASSPGTKSTDTQYF. In DNA, the CDR3 is TGTGCCAGCAGTCCCGGGACTAAGAGCACAGATACGCAGTATTTT.

In this sample, this clonotype turned up a few times. The chain uses TRBV7-9 and TRBJ2-5; weak D call: TRBD2 (7 bases). CDR1 and CDR2 (germline): SEHNR, FQNEAQ (reference sequence). Trimming left V 2 bases short and J 1 base short, with 14 bases between. There are 16 residues in the CDR3. CDR3 DNA sequence: TGTGCCAGCAGCTTAAGCCCCGGGGGGCCCCAAGAGACCCAGTACTTC. This codes for CASSLSPGGPQETQYF. Filled out from reference TRBV7-9 and TRBJ2-5, the complete variable domain reads DTGVSQNPRHKITKRGQNVTFRCDPISEHNRLYWYRQTLGQGPEFLTYFQNEAQLEKSRLLSDRFSAERPKGSFSTLEIQRTEQGDSAMYLCASSLSPGGPQETQYFGPGTRLLVL.

This clonotype was detected a few times. The J gene is TRBJ2-4, the V gene TRBV7-9; weak D call: TRBD1 (6 bases). The CDR3 contains 16 residues. Germline loops: CDR1 SEHNR, CDR2 FQNEAQ (reference sequence). V lost 4 bases to trimming and J lost 3 bases, with 16 bases between them. The CDR3 region has the DNA TGTGCCAGCAGCTCACCAAAGGGGGATGGCAAAAACATTCAGTACTTC. Protein: CASSSPKGDGKNIQYF.

The V and J genes are TRBV7-2 and TRBJ2-2; TRBD1 aligns across 12 bases. With 1 base clipped from V and 4 bases from J, the junction kept 4 bases outside the gene matches. This CDR3 spans 17 amino acids. Germline CDR1 is SGHTA and CDR2 is FQGNSA. CDR3 bases: TGTGCCAGCAGCTTAGGGGACAGGGGGCTTCTCACCGGGGAGCTGTTTTTT. Translating gives CASSLGDRGLLTGELFF.

This clonotype occurred a few times. CDR3 coding DNA: TGTGCCAGCTATGGACATATGAACACTGAAGCTTTCTTT. Translating it yields CASYGHMNTEAFF. The V and J genes are TRBV6-1 and TRBJ1-1; weak D call: TRBD1 (5 bases). The V end lost 8 bases, the J end lost 0 bases, and 10 bases lay between the germline ends. The CDR3 is 13 residues long. Per the germline V gene, CDR1 is MNHNS and CDR2 is SASEGT.

The V call is TRBV7-9, the J call TRBJ1-1, with D unresolved. The germline CDR1 and CDR2 sequences are SEHNR and FQNEAQ (reference sequence). Trimming stripped 0 bases from V and 5 bases from J, with 13 bases between. The CDR3 has 15 amino acids. The CDR3 sequence: CASSLAPGLRTEAFF. CDR3 in DNA: TGTGCCAGCAGCTTAGCGCCCGGGTTAAGAACTGAAGCTTTCTTT.

The V gene is TRBV7-9, the J gene TRBJ2-2; possibly TRBD1 for D (5 bases). Trimming removed 1 base from V and 9 bases from J, with 12 bases in between. The length of the CDR3 is 14 residues. Germline CDR1 SEHNR, CDR2 FQNEAQ (reference sequence). The CDR3 reads CASSLGQSPRELFF. CDR3 DNA sequence: TGTGCCAGCAGCTTAGGACAGAGCCCTCGGGAGCTGTTTTTT.

This clonotype was detected only a few times. This sequence joins TRBV6-2 or TRBV6-3 and TRBJ2-2, with TRBD1 identical over 8 bases. Per germline, CDR1 MNHEY and CDR2 SVGEGT. J lost 7 bases, V lost 6 bases, and 7 bases had no gene match. The CDR3 extends over 14 amino acids. CDR3 DNA: TGTGCCAGCAGGCACAGGGGGATCGGCGGGGAGCTGTTTTTT. Encoded protein: CASRHRGIGGELFF.

There are a few counts of this clonotype. The chain uses TRBV7-2 and TRBJ2-7, with 9 positions matching TRBD1. V trimming: 5 bases; J trimming: 6 bases; junction bases outside the gene matches: 8. CDR1 is SGHTA and CDR2 is FQGNSA in the germline V gene. The CDR3 contains 14 residues. The CDR3 nucleotides read TGTGCCAGCAGCCCGGGGACAGGGTCAGCCGAGCAGTACTTC. Translating it yields CASSPGTGSAEQYF. The full variable domain, with the rest looked up from reference TRBV7-2 and TRBJ2-7, is GAGVSQSPSNKVTEKGKDVELRCDPISGHTALYWYRQSLGQGLEFLIYFQGNSAPDKSGLPSDRFSAERTGGSVSTLTIQRTQQEDSAVYLCASSPGTGSAEQYFGPGTRLTVT.

This clonotype was seen a handful of times. This rearrangement joins TRBV6-1 to TRBJ2-2; 7 bases are shared with TRBD1. This CDR3 contains 18 residues. Germline values: CDR1 MNHNS, CDR2 SASEGT. Germline trimming cut 4 bases from V and 5 bases from J; bases unmatched to any gene: 16. The CDR3 sequence: CASSGMFRTGIPTGELFF. The CDR3 DNA reads as TGTGCCAGCAGTGGTATGTTCCGGACAGGTATTCCAACCGGGGAGCTGTTTTTT.

This clonotype was seen more than once but under ten times. The chain carries TRBV11-1 and TRBJ2-2; D gene unclear. Germline V gene data show CDR1 as SGHAT and CDR2 as FQDESV (reference sequence). The CDR3 has 15 amino acids. V lost 1 base and J lost 5, with 11 bases in between. The CDR3 is CASSLVKGGTGELFF. DNA of the CDR3: TGTGCCAGCAGCTTAGTAAAGGGCGGAACCGGGGAGCTGTTTTTT.

This clonotype showed up many times. The genes are TRBV7-2 and TRBJ2-7; D may be TRBD1 (5 bases). Trimming stripped 5 bases from V and 0 bases from J, with 23 bases between. The CDR3 runs 18 residues. Per germline, CDR1 SGHTA and CDR2 FQGNSA. The CDR3 DNA reads as TGTGCCAGCAGCACCGACTTAAGGGGATTCGAAAGCTCCTACGAGCAGTACTTC. Amino acids: CASSTDLRGFESSYEQYF.